This T cell receptor beta chain came from a study of Ad26.COV2.S vaccination and SARS-CoV-2 variants. Overall study: Intramuscularly, Ad26.COV2.S was given either once or twice, 56 days apart. Study results and caveats: While placebo recipients had lower spike-specific TCR breadth, vaccine recipients had more.

The CDR3 is 15 residues long. The V gene's germline CDR1 is SGHKS and CDR2 YYEKEE (reference sequence). Trimming removed 4 bases at V and 6 bases at J, with 17 bases between. Libraries were prepared by immunoSEQ multiplex PCR; TCRdb keeps only in-frame clonotypes and omits some of them. The sample consists of 350,000 to 450,000 clones, roughly 85% of them appearing once. About this clone: The antigen is unknown.

Treatment here: some 19 received Ad26.COV2.S at low or high dose, single or two shots; about 5 received placebo; per-sample allocation not given. Material that was analyzed had been drawn on day 63 after the first vaccine or placebo injection. The receptor was derived from a person between 18 and 65 years old who received the Ad26.COV2.S COVID-19 vaccine or a placebo. The source was peripheral blood, collected in a trial of Ad26.COV2.S vaccine versus placebo. This chain uses TRBV5-5 with TRBJ2-1, with D maybe TRBD2 (6 bases). The CDR3 DNA reads as TGTGCCAGCAGCGCCCGGGACTTTTCTCGCAATGAGCAGTTCTTC. Translated, it gives CASSARDFSRNEQFF. Based on the CDR3 plus reference TRBV5-5 and TRBJ2-1, the full variable domain is DAGVTQSPTHLIKTRGQQVTLRCSPISGHKSVSWYQQVLGQGPQFIFQYYEKEERGRGNFPDRFSARQFPNYSSELNVNALLLGDSALYLCASSARDFSRNEQFFGPGTRLTVL.